This T cell receptor beta chain was sequenced for a study of shared clonotypes between healthy human individuals. Germline CDR1 and CDR2: MNHEY and SVGAGI. With V trimmed by 6 bases and J by 8 bases, 5 bases remained unmatched. The CDR3 consists of 12 residues. This clone was counted a few times. The assay was immunoSEQ multiplex PCR, and TCRdb's table has in-frame clones only and misses some. The sample has more than 2,000,000 clones, roughly nine tenths seen once; the top ten hold 0.13% to 0.15%. The source of this sequence is a man aged 18 to 29 in good health. Input material: naive CD4+ T cells sorted from blood. The subset here: CD45RA+ positively selected. The gene calls are TRBV6-5 and TRBJ1-2; 8 bases align to TRBD1. CDR3 in DNA: TGTGCCAGCAGCAGGGGGCCGCGGGGCTACACCTTC. Translated: CASSRGPRGYTF.